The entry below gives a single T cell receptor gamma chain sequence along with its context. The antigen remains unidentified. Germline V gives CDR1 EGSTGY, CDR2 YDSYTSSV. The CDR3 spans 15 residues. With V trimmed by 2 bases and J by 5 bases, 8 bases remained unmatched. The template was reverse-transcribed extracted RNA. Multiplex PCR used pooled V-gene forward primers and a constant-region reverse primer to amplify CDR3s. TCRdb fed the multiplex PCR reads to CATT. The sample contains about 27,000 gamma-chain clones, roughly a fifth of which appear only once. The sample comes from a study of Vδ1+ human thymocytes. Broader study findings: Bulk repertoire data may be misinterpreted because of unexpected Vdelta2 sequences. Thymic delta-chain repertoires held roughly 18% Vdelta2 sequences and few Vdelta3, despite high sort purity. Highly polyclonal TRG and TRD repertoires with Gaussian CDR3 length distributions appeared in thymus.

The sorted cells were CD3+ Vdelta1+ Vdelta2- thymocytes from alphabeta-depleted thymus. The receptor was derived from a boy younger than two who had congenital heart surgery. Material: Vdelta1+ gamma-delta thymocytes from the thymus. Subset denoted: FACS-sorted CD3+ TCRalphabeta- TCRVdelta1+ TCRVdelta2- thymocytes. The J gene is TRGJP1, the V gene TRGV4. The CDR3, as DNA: TGTGCCACCTGGGATGAGGGAGGGACTGGTTGGTTCAAGATATTT. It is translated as CATWDEGGTGWFKIF.